One and the same sample provided the 12 T cell receptor beta chains below, sequenced in a study of regulatory T cells in long-lasting Graves disease. TCR beta libraries were built with iRepertoire HTBI primers and Arm-PCR of CDR3 regions. One entry per CDR3 protein, called by TCRdb with MiXCR from the multiplex PCR reads. The sample lists over 350,000 distinct CDR3 sequences; around 16% were seen once. Time point described: newly diagnosed GD, antithyroid drugs for less than 3 months. Extracted PBMC RNA gave rise to the TCR library. These sequences were also reported in another study, on T cells in Graves' hyperthyroidism and ophthalmopathy.

The material sequenced was peripheral blood mononuclear cells (PBMCs), taken at new diagnosis, from a patient treated with antithyroid drugs. The receptor set was obtained from a woman aged 40 to 50 with Graves disease.

This clonotype has a count of ten or more. This chain uses TRBV11-3 with TRBJ2-1, with 9 positions matching TRBD2. The germline gives CDR1 SGHNT, CDR2 YENEEA. This CDR3 region has 14 residues. V lost 8 bases, J lost 7 bases, and 9 bases stayed unmatched. This CDR3 is CASGLGTSPNEQFF. For the CDR3, the DNA is TGTGCCAGCGGCCTCGGGACTAGCCCTAATGAGCAGTTCTTC.

The J gene is TRBJ2-3, the V gene TRBV13; D possibly matches TRBD1 or TRBD2 (5 bases each). The CDR3 totals 15 residues. From germline, CDR1 is PRHDT and CDR2 FYEKMQ (reference sequence). V was pared by 5 bases and J by 5 bases, with 17 bases between. The CDR3 reads CASSPERGEIDTQYF. DNA of the CDR3: TGTGCCAGCAGCCCGGAGAGGGGAGAGATAGATACGCAGTATTTT.

This chain uses TRBV10-3 with TRBJ1-5; a possible D gene is TRBD1 (5 bases). Deletions cut 3 bases from V and 5 bases from J, with 5 bases between. This CDR3 contains 12 residues. The germline CDR1 and CDR2 sequences are ENHRY and SYGVKD. CDR3: CAISEGDQPQHF. Written as DNA, the CDR3 is TGTGCCATCAGTGAAGGGGATCAGCCCCAGCATTTT.

About this clonotype: With a far larger clone one base away, a read error is the likely cause. This sequence joins TRBV28 and TRBJ2-1; a possible D gene is TRBD2 (5 bases). V was shortened by 2 bases and J by 10 bases, with 30 bases between the two germline ends. The CDR3 is 19 amino acids. Germline V gene sequence: CDR1 MDHEN, CDR2 SYDVKM. The CDR3 loop is CASSLRNPNRRASSYEQFF. The CDR3 DNA reads as TGTGCCAGCAGTTTAAGGAACCCCAACCGGCGGGCGAGCTCCTACGAGCAGTTCTTC.

This clonotype was detected ten times or more. The chain is built from TRBV13 and TRBJ2-5; D could derive from TRBD1 or TRBD2 (6 bases each). V was pared by 4 bases and J by 4 bases, with 16 bases between. This CDR3 has 15 residues. Germline V lookup: CDR1 PRHDT, CDR2 FYEKMQ (reference sequence). Written as DNA, the CDR3 is TGTGCCAGCAGCTCGCCACTGGGGGGCAGAGAGACCCAGTACTTC. Translating gives CASSSPLGGRETQYF.

This clonotype came up a few times. This chain links TRBV5-1 with TRBJ1-4, with D tentatively TRBD1 (6 bases). Per germline, CDR1 SGHRS and CDR2 YFSETQ. V lost 2 bases, J lost 6 bases, and 17 bases lay in between. The CDR3 totals 16 residues. The CDR3 spells CASSFSPSGGHEKLFF. The CDR3, as DNA: TGCGCCAGCAGCTTTTCACCCTCCGGGGGGCATGAAAAACTGTTTTTT.

The table lists this clonotype with many counts. The rearrangement joins TRBV27 to TRBJ2-1, with 9 bases lining up with TRBD2. J was trimmed by 9 bases and V by 0 bases; bases with no gene match: 6. Per germline, CDR1 MNHEY and CDR2 SMNVEV (reference sequence). There are 15 residues in the CDR3. CDR3 DNA: TGTGCCAGCAGTTTATCGCTTAGCGGGAGAAGTGAGCAGTTCTTC. This translates into CASSLSLSGRSEQFF.

This clonotype was detected a few times. The chain employs TRBV6-5 and TRBJ2-1; 8 bases map to TRBD2. Germline CDR1 and CDR2: MNHEY and SVGAGI. Trimming at V came to 0 bases and at J to 8 bases, leaving 6 bases not matched to a gene. This CDR3 spans 15 amino acids. This CDR3 is CASSYSGLAGDEQFF. The CDR3 DNA follows: TGTGCCAGCAGTTACTCAGGGCTAGCGGGCGATGAGCAGTTCTTC.

For this clonotype: A read error may produce the germline difference seen at one junction end. The V call is TRBV11-2, the J call TRBJ2-2, with 7 nucleotides matching TRBD2. This CDR3 spans 18 amino acids. Germline CDR1 SGHAT, CDR2 FQNNGV. This chain's CDR3 is CAGSLDQRLAATTGELFF. The DNA of the CDR3 is TGTGCCGGCAGCTTAGATCAGCGACTAGCCGCAACCACCGGGGAGCTGTTTTTT.

This clonotype was seen ten or more times. This sequence joins TRBV6-2 or TRBV6-3 and TRBJ2-1; D might be TRBD2 (6 bases). CDR1 and CDR2 from the germline V gene are MNHEY and SVGEGT. The CDR3 has 16 residues. Trimming took 0 bases from V and 8 from J, leaving 17 bases between them. The CDR3 here is CASSYSSRRGSDEQFF. The DNA for the CDR3 is TGTGCCAGCAGTTACTCGAGCCGGCGGGGTTCGGATGAGCAGTTCTTC.

This clonotype was counted many times. The CDR3 region has the DNA TGTGCCAGCGACCCTGGGACAGGGGGGGCCAATGAGCAGTTCTTC. This translates into CASDPGTGGANEQFF. V and J are TRBV6-2 or TRBV6-3 and TRBJ2-1; 11 nucleotides agree with TRBD1. Germline CDR1 and CDR2: MNHEY and SVGEGT. This CDR3 has 15 amino acids. V gave up 8 bases and J gave up 6 bases; unmatched junction bases: 9.

This clonotype was counted only a few times. The chain uses TRBV4-1 and TRBJ1-6, with D perhaps matching TRBD1 (6 bases). V was trimmed by 0 bases and J by 13 bases, leaving 22 bases between them. The CDR3 consists of 17 residues. The germline V gene encodes CDR1 MGHRA and CDR2 YSYEKL. CDR3 nucleotides: TGCGCCAGCAGCCAAGATAGTTACGTAACAGGGCCCAAGCCCCTCCACTTT. It encodes CASSQDSYVTGPKPLHF.